These 27 T cell receptor beta chains came from one sample sequenced in a study of long-term antiretroviral therapy in people with HIV. Samples were assayed with immunoSEQ v3.0 at survey level. Libraries were prepared by immunoSEQ multiplex PCR; TCRdb keeps only in-frame clonotypes and omits some of them. Here the sample spans about 25,000 clones, around four fifths being singletons. Sequencing was performed on unsorted PBMCs, taken 3 years after starting antiretroviral therapy. These receptors were collected from a man aged 18 to 30 with HIV.

V usage is TRBV13 and J usage is TRBJ1-5; no reliable D call. The germline CDR1 and CDR2 sequences are PRHDT and FYEKMQ (reference sequence). The CDR3 has 15 amino acids. V lost 0 bases to trimming and J lost 0 bases, with 6 bases between them. CDR3 sequence reads: CASSLGRISNQPQHF. The CDR3 nucleotides read TGTGCCAGCAGCTTAGGGCGTATTAGCAATCAGCCCCAGCATTTT.

This chain uses TRBV2 with TRBJ1-1; the D is unclear. The CDR3 is made up of 11 amino acids. Trimming cost V 5 bases and J 10 bases, with 11 bases left between them. Germline-derived CDR1 and CDR2 are SNHLY and FYNNEI. The CDR3 here is CASSPQAGAFF. For the CDR3, the DNA is TGTGCCAGCAGTCCCCAGGCGGGAGCTTTCTTT.

The count of this clone is one. The chain couples TRBV28 to TRBJ1-2; 8 nucleotides align to TRBD1. V lost 4 bases and J lost 4; bases outside the gene matches: 11. The CDR3 has 16 residues. Per germline, CDR1 MDHEN and CDR2 SYDVKM. The CDR3 sequence: CASSSTSGGPFYGYTF. The CDR3 bases are TGTGCCAGCAGTTCTACCTCAGGGGGCCCGTTCTATGGCTACACCTTC.

J is TRBJ1-1 and V is TRBV10-1; D is perhaps TRBD1 (5 bases). The CDR3 is 14 residues long. CDR1 and CDR2 (germline): WNHNN, SYGVQD (reference sequence). Between the trimmed V and J ends, which lost 5 bases and 4 bases, there was a span of 14 bases. The CDR3 reads CASSPGFRGTEAFF. The CDR3 region has the DNA TGCGCCAGCAGTCCAGGGTTTAGGGGCACTGAAGCTTTCTTT.

The rearrangement uses TRBV7-2 and TRBJ2-2, with 8 nucleotides matching TRBD2. V was clipped by 5 bases and J by 4 bases; unmatched bases: 6. The germline gives CDR1 SGHTA, CDR2 FQGNSA. The CDR3 totals 15 residues. In DNA, the CDR3 is TGTGCCAGCAGCCCACAGCGGGGGCTCACCGGGGAGCTGTTTTTT. Translated, it gives CASSPQRGLTGELFF.

The chain has TRBV19 and TRBJ2-7; D is unclear. From germline, CDR1 is LNHDA and CDR2 SQIVND (reference sequence). CDR3 length: 13 amino acids. V lost 0 bases and J lost 6, with 9 bases in between. This CDR3 reads CASSIDRTSEQYV. CDR3 bases: TGTGCCAGTAGTATAGATCGAACAAGCGAGCAGTACGTC.

This chain joins TRBV29-1 and TRBJ2-7; D unresolved. The CDR3 extends over 12 amino acids. V lost 4 bases, J lost 6 bases, and 13 bases lay in between. Germline CDR1 and CDR2: SQVTM and ANQGSEA. CDR3 protein: CSVGQALGEQYF. The CDR3 bases are TGCAGCGTTGGGCAGGCCCTGGGCGAGCAGTACTTC.

V usage is TRBV30 and J usage is TRBJ2-1; TRBD2 matches at 8 bases. Germline V gene data show CDR1 as GTSNPN and CDR2 as SVGIG (reference sequence). The CDR3 length is 16 residues. V gave up 3 bases and J gave up 4 bases; unmatched junction bases: 11. The DNA of the CDR3 is TGTGCCTGGAGAAGCGGGGGACCCGATTTTTACAATGAGCAGTTCTTC. Protein sequence: CAWRSGGPDFYNEQFF.

The V call is TRBV9, the J call TRBJ2-3, with D tentatively TRBD2 (5 bases). There are 15 residues in the CDR3. Germline V gene lookup returns CDR1 SGDLS and CDR2 YYNGEE. The V end lost 0 bases, the J end lost 1 base, and 9 bases lay between the germline ends. CDR3 nucleotide sequence: TGTGCCAGCAGCGTAGAGTGGGGAGGCACAGATACGCAGTATTTT. Its protein is CASSVEWGGTDTQYF. Using reference TRBV9 and TRBJ2-3 for the parts outside the CDR3, the full variable domain is DSGVTQTPKHLITATGQRVTLRCSPRSGDLSVYWYQQSLDQGLQFLIQYYNGEERAKGNILERFSAQQFPDLHSELNLSSLELGDSALYFCASSVEWGGTDTQYFGPGTRLTVL.

The rearrangement joins TRBV2 to TRBJ2-1, with 9 bases matching TRBD1. The germline V gene encodes CDR1 SNHLY and CDR2 FYNNEI. V was pared by 11 bases and J by 7 bases, with 9 bases of the junction left unmatched. This CDR3 has 13 residues. The CDR3 coding sequence is TGTGCCGCCACCCCTGGACAGGGGAATGAGCAGTTCTTC. Translating it yields CAATPGQGNEQFF.

The V gene is TRBV25-1, the J gene TRBJ1-4, with D possibly TRBD1 on 6 matching bases. Germline V CDR1 and CDR2: MGHDK, SYGVNS. This CDR3 has 14 amino acids. V lost 2 bases and J lost 4, with 8 bases in between. The CDR3 sequence: CASSEGGYNEKLFF. In DNA form, the CDR3 reads TGTGCCAGCAGTGAAGGGGGCTATAATGAAAAACTGTTTTTT.

V usage is TRBV5-6 and J usage is TRBJ2-6, with 7 bases aligning to TRBD1. CDR1 is SGHDT, CDR2 YYEEEE, per germline. The CDR3 contains 15 residues. J lost 3 bases, V lost 4 bases, and 4 bases had no gene match. CDR3 sequence (DNA): TGTGCCAGCAGCCTCAGGGGGTATGGGGCCAACGTCCTGACTTTC. It encodes CASSLRGYGANVLTF.

This clone turned up a few times. The gene calls are TRBV4-2 and TRBJ1-6, with 9 nucleotides matching TRBD1. V dropped 0 bases and J dropped 8; count of bases not matched to a gene: 14. The germline V gene has CDR1 LGHNA and CDR2 YNFKEQ. The CDR3 is 19 residues long. This CDR3 reads CASSQEHAGTGIKDSPLHF. The CDR3 DNA reads as TGTGCCAGCAGCCAAGAACATGCCGGGACAGGGATCAAGGATTCACCCCTCCACTTT.

The chain joins TRBV7-9 to TRBJ2-1, with a tentative D call TRBD1 (5 bases). Trimming cost V 3 bases and J 0 bases, with 9 bases left between them. CDR3 size: 15 residues. CDR1 SEHNR and CDR2 FQNEAQ come from the germline V gene (reference sequence). CDR3 nucleotide sequence: TGTGCCAGCAGCTTGGTGCAGGGCTCCTACAATGAGCAGTTCTTC. As protein: CASSLVQGSYNEQFF. The full variable domain, its missing parts supplied by reference TRBV7-9 and TRBJ2-1, is DTGVSQNPRHKITKRGQNVTFRCDPISEHNRLYWYRQTLGQGPEFLTYFQNEAQLEKSRLLSDRFSAERPKGSFSTLEIQRTEQGDSAMYLCASSLVQGSYNEQFFGPGTRLTVL.

The V call is TRBV5-1, the J call TRBJ1-4; D gene uncertain. The germline V gene has CDR1 SGHRS and CDR2 YFSETQ. CDR3 length: 13 amino acids. The V end was cut by 7 bases, the J end by 7 bases, with 14 bases between. CDR3 protein: CASSEGIREKLFF. CDR3 DNA: TGCGCCAGCTCGGAGGGAATTCGTGAAAAACTGTTTTTT.

The J gene is TRBJ2-2, the V gene TRBV4-1; the D gene is possibly TRBD1 (6 bases). The CDR3 consists of 17 residues. V lost 2 bases and J lost 4, with 17 bases in between. CDR1 is MGHRA, CDR2 YSYEKL, per germline. The CDR3 nucleotides are TGCGCCAGCAGCCAACAGACAGGATCTATTGGCACCGGGGAGCTGTTTTTT. Protein sequence: CASSQQTGSIGTGELFF.

The chain recombines TRBV7-6 with TRBJ2-1; 7 bases fit TRBD2. CDR1 and CDR2 (germline): SGHVS, FNYEAQ. The CDR3 contains 19 residues. With 1 base clipped from V and 8 bases from J, the junction kept 20 bases outside the gene matches. The CDR3 spells CASSLGLLGGGTREDEQFF. CDR3 nucleotide sequence: TGTGCCAGCAGCTTAGGCTTATTGGGGGGGGGAACCAGGGAGGATGAGCAGTTCTTC.

This chain joins TRBV30 and TRBJ1-2, with a possible D match to TRBD1 (5 bases). Trimming pared 0 bases from V and 8 bases from J, leaving 13 bases between. CDR1 is GTSNPN and CDR2 is SVGIG in the germline V gene (reference sequence). The CDR3 has 13 amino acids. The DNA for the CDR3 is TGTGCCTGGAGTGTCGACCCTGGGACCGGCTACACCTTC. Translating gives CAWSVDPGTGYTF.

The V and J genes are TRBV7-9 and TRBJ2-2; D could derive from TRBD1 or TRBD2 (5 bases each). This CDR3 comprises 17 residues. CDR1 SEHNR and CDR2 FQNEAQ come from the germline V gene (reference sequence). The V end was cut by 5 bases, the J end by 3 bases, with 19 bases between. The CDR3 spells CASSLFPPGPHTGELFF. The CDR3 nucleotides read TGTGCCAGCAGCCTCTTCCCCCCGGGACCTCACACCGGGGAGCTGTTTTTT.

The chain joins TRBV18 to TRBJ2-1, with 9 nucleotides matching TRBD2. The CDR3 length is 15 residues. Germline V lookup: CDR1 KGHSH, CDR2 LQKENI. J lost 10 bases, V lost 0 bases, and 7 bases had no gene match. The CDR3 sequence is CASSPPPSGVQEQFF. CDR3 coding DNA: TGTGCCAGCTCACCACCGCCTAGCGGGGTCCAGGAGCAGTTCTTC.

The chain uses TRBV18 and TRBJ2-2; TRBD2 agrees at 7 bases. CDR3 length: 16 residues. The V gene end was trimmed by 3 bases and the J gene end by 3 bases; junction bases not matched to a gene: 7. Per the germline V gene, CDR1 is KGHSH and CDR2 is LQKENI. The CDR3 region has the DNA TGTGCCAGCTCACCCCGGGGAGGGCAAGACACCGGGGAGCTGTTTTTT. This gives the protein CASSPRGGQDTGELFF. Drawing the rest from reference TRBV18 and TRBJ2-2, the complete variable domain is NAGVMQNPRHLVRRRGQEARLRCSPMKGHSHVYWYRQLPEEGLKFMVYLQKENIIDESGMPKERFSAEFPKEGPSILRIQQVVRGDSAAYFCASSPRGGQDTGELFFGEGSRLTVL.

The chain joins TRBV9 to TRBJ2-3; either TRBD1 or TRBD2 may fit D (5 bases each). Trimming cost V 1 base and J 1 base, with 10 bases left between them. The length of the CDR3 is 15 residues. Germline V CDR1 and CDR2: SGDLS, YYNGEE. The CDR3: CASSVTGARTDTQYF. In nucleotides, the CDR3 is TGTGCCAGCAGCGTAACCGGGGCGCGCACAGATACGCAGTATTTT.

V and J are TRBV7-8 and TRBJ2-7; a possible D gene is TRBD1 (5 bases). The germline V and J ends were trimmed by 5 bases and 6 bases, with 14 bases remaining between them. CDR1 and CDR2 (germline): SGHVS, FQNEAQ. The CDR3 extends over 13 amino acids. DNA for the CDR3: TGTGCCAGCAGCCCTTCAGGGATGTCCGAGCAGTACTTC. It is translated as CASSPSGMSEQYF.

For the CDR3, the DNA is TGTGCCAGCAAGCGGGACAGGGCTAGTGCCCACGAGCAGTACTTC. Residues: CASKRDRASAHEQYF. This sequence joins TRBV6-5 and TRBJ2-7, with TRBD1 matching 9 bases. Germline lookup yields CDR1 MNHEY and CDR2 SVGAGI. The length of the CDR3 is 15 residues. Trimming cost V 7 bases and J 5 bases; bases outside gene matches: 12.

The CDR3 nucleotides read TGTGCCAGCAGATTCGGACAGTCAGGGAGTTCGGTTGAAGCTTTCTTT. It encodes CASRFGQSGSSVEAFF. The chain links TRBV2 to TRBJ1-1; weak D call: TRBD1 (6 bases). Germline-derived CDR1 and CDR2 are SNHLY and FYNNEI. The germline V and J ends were trimmed by 6 bases and 7 bases, with 24 bases remaining between them. This CDR3 region has 16 residues. The variable domain in full, with the rest retrieved from reference TRBV2 and TRBJ1-1, is EPEVTQTPSHQVTQMGQEVILRCVPISNHLYFYWYRQILGQKVEFLVSFYNNEISEKSEIFDDQFSVERPDGSNFTLKIRSTKLEDSAMYFCASRFGQSGSSVEAFFGQGTRLTVV.

This clone was seen a single time. The V call is TRBV4-2, the J call TRBJ1-3, with unresolved D. In germline, CDR1 is LGHNA, CDR2 YNFKEQ. V lost 0 bases and J lost 0, with 9 bases in between. CDR3 length equals 16 residues. The CDR3 region has the DNA TGTGCCAGCAGCCAAGATTCCGGGTCCTCTGGAAACACCATATATTTT. Its protein product is CASSQDSGSSGNTIYF.

This clone was recorded once. The J gene is TRBJ1-5, the V gene TRBV5-1, with a tentative D call TRBD1 (5 bases). CDR1 and CDR2 from the germline V gene are SGHRS and YFSETQ. Trimming cost V 2 bases and J 2 bases, with 14 bases left between them. The CDR3 runs to 16 residues. CDR3 sequence (DNA): TGCGCCAGCAGCTTTAGGTTCAGGGAGGGCAATCAGCCCCAGCATTTT. Translated, it gives CASSFRFREGNQPQHF.